The clone carrying this T cell receptor (beta chain) came up a few times. Its antigen is undetermined. This specimen comes from a study of blood T cells in healthy people across ages. Study results and caveats: Naive T cell percentage by flow cytometry tracked strongly with beta diversity.

Together with a sample-barcoded 5' primer, a J-beta primer mix was included in a second PCR lasting about 7 to 11 cycles. In TCRdb, the 5' RACE reads were re-called with MiXCR into one record per CDR3 protein. The profile shows around 1,100,000 distinct CDR3 sequences, roughly two fifths of them singletons. The germline CDR1 and CDR2 sequences are SQVTM and ANQGSEA. V lost 5 bases and J 7 bases, leaving 14 bases between the germline ends. This CDR3 has 12 residues. Sequencing input: blood. The chain is built from TRBV29-1 and TRBJ1-1; D may be TRBD1 (5 bases). The origin of this receptor is a man in his late teens or twenties in good health. DNA of the CDR3: TGCAGCGTTAGACAGTCTAGGAATGAAGCTTTCTTT. Translated: CSVRQSRNEAFF.